Given below is one T cell receptor (beta chain) in context. Its antigen is still unknown. TCRdb itself ran the RACE reads through MiXCR, one entry per CDR3 protein. Of approximately 60,000 distinct CDR3 sequences in the sample, about 10% were seen once. The J segment lost 11 bases and the V segment lost 0 bases, leaving 10 bases of the junction unmatched. This CDR3 has 15 residues. The germline V gene has CDR1 LGHNA and CDR2 YNFKEQ. This record comes from a study of human T cells and chemical hapten exposure. Findings of the study overall: It was expanded TCRs that formed significantly more large CDR3 similarity clusters than controls did.

Time point noted: pre-sensitization, week 0. The sample's treatment: therapeutic diphenylcyclopropenone sensitization with weekly scalp DPC. Blood draws came first, before each patch test. The genes are TRBV4-2 and TRBJ1-5, with 7 bases lining up with TRBD1. This sample comprised whole blood, obtained in connection with sensitization to the hapten diphenylcyclopropenone (DPC). This receptor was taken from a woman between 35 and 50 years old with alopecia areata. Some clones in this sample may be carry-over from other donors' samples. The CDR3 protein is CASSQEGQPEGAQHF. CDR3 sequence (DNA): TGTGCCAGCAGCCAAGAGGGACAGCCAGAGGGAGCCCAGCATTTT.